One sample yielded the 8 T cell receptor beta chains listed below, sequenced in a study of blood T cell repertoires in COVID-19. Measured with immunoSEQ multiplex PCR; TCRdb has only the in-frame clones, and not every one. This sample has more than 200,000 clones, with about 93% found just once. Sequencing was done on a sample of PBMCs or T cells enriched from blood (not recorded which). These receptors all stem from a woman aged 18-35 years who had recovered from COVID-19.

The rearrangement joins TRBV19 to TRBJ2-1; TRBD2 matches 9 bases. This CDR3 has 14 residues. Germline CDR1 and CDR2: LNHDA and SQIVND (reference sequence). V trimming: 7 bases; J trimming: 6 bases; junction bases outside the gene matches: 7. CDR3 protein: CASTVAGVGNEQFF. The CDR3, as DNA: TGTGCCAGTACCGTAGCGGGAGTTGGCAATGAGCAGTTCTTC.

This chain connects TRBV27 to TRBJ1-5, with a possible D match to TRBD1 (5 bases). This CDR3 is 15 amino acids long. Germline V gives CDR1 MNHEY, CDR2 SMNVEV (reference sequence). Trimming stripped 4 bases from V and 3 bases from J, with 13 bases between. CDR3 DNA: TGTGCCAGCAGTTCCCTCGGACACTACAATCAGCCCCAGCATTTT. It specifies CASSSLGHYNQPQHF.

This clone turned up a few times. The chain has TRBV28 and TRBJ1-3, with D unclear. The CDR3 is 13 amino acids. Per the germline V gene, CDR1 is MDHEN and CDR2 is SYDVKM. Trimming took off 5 bases at V and 4 bases at J, with 9 bases between the two ends. CDR3 sequence (DNA): TGTGCCAGCAGTCAACAGACGGGAAACACCATATATTTT. It specifies CASSQQTGNTIYF.

A few counts support this clone. This chain links TRBV27 with TRBJ2-5, with TRBD2 matching over 7 bases. Losses at the gene ends were 8 bases for V and 4 bases for J; bases not matched to a gene: 10. From germline, CDR1 is MNHEY and CDR2 SMNVEV (reference sequence). The CDR3 contains 14 residues. The CDR3 DNA follows: TGTGCCAGCGCGTCACCTGGGAGGGTAGAGACCCAGTACTTC. Residues: CASASPGRVETQYF.

The gene calls are TRBV7-9 and TRBJ1-6, with no clear D. Germline V lookup: CDR1 SEHNR, CDR2 FQNEAQ (reference sequence). The CDR3 extends over 15 amino acids. V gave up 4 bases and J gave up 0 bases, with 7 bases separating them. CDR3 bases: TGTGCCAGCAGCTCGATGAGCTCCTATAATTCACCCCTCCACTTT. This codes for CASSSMSSYNSPLHF.

The chain couples TRBV18 to TRBJ1-1, with D uncertain. This CDR3 region has 13 residues. Germline V gene data show CDR1 as KGHSH and CDR2 as LQKENI. V was clipped by 3 bases and J by 4 bases, with 9 bases between them. CDR3 loop: CASSPHPGTEAFF. The CDR3 DNA is TGTGCCAGCTCACCTCACCCGGGCACTGAAGCTTTCTTT.

This chain connects TRBV9 to TRBJ1-1, with D unresolved. The CDR3 loop spans 15 amino acids. V was clipped by 0 bases and J by 1 base, with 10 bases between them. The germline gives CDR1 SGDLS, CDR2 YYNGEE. The DNA for the CDR3 is TGTGCCAGCAGCGTAGACGGCCGGGGGAACACTGAAGCTTTCTTT. As protein: CASSVDGRGNTEAFF.

J is TRBJ2-7 and V is TRBV5-1, with TRBD2 identical over 7 bases. Per the germline V gene, CDR1 is SGHRS and CDR2 is YFSETQ. Trimming removed 0 bases from V and 1 base from J; junction bases left unmatched: 4. The CDR3 covers 15 residues. The CDR3 reads CASSLEPSGSYEQYF. In DNA, the CDR3 is TGCGCCAGCAGCTTGGAACCTAGCGGTTCCTACGAGCAGTACTTC.